This T cell receptor (beta chain) came from a study of tumor-infiltrating lymphocytes in glioblastoma multiforme. Findings and limits, study-wide: The T cells in this sample were not sorted into functional subsets. Only one glioblastoma patient had TCR and mutation analysis.

As regards this clonotype: Its specificity is unknown.

TCRB libraries came from RNA via three nested multiplex PCR rounds. Unique molecular identifiers were not described for the libraries. TCRdb recomputed calls from the multiplex PCR reads with MiXCR, one row per CDR3 protein. The data hold around 10,000 distinct CDR3 sequences, with 55% to 80% observed a single time. The CDR3 totals 14 residues. The V gene lost 9 bases and the J gene lost 4 bases, with 16 bases spanning the gap. Germline V gene data show CDR1 as WSHSY and CDR2 as SAAADI. The sample comprised brain tumor tissue. The genes are TRBV10-2 and TRBJ1-5; no clear D. The receptor comes from a male donor with glioblastoma. CDR3 region: CASSWAGRNQPQHF. The DNA of the CDR3 is TGCGCCAGTAGCTGGGCCGGACGGAATCAGCCCCAGCATTTT.